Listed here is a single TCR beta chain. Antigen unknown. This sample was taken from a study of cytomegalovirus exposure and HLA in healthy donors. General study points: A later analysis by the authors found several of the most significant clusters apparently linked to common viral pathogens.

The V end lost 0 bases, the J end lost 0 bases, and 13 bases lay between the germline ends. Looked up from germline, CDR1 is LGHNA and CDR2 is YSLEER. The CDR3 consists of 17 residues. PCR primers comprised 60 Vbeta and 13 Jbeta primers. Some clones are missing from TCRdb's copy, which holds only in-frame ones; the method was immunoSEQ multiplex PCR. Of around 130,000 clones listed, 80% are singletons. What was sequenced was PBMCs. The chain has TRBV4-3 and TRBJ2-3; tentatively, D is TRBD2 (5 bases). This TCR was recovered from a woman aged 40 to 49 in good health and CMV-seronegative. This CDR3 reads CASSQDNGGRSTDTQYF. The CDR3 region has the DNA TGCGCCAGCAGCCAAGATAACGGCGGGCGAAGCACAGATACGCAGTATTTT.